These T cell receptor beta chains were read from a single sample in a study of T-cell reconstitution after alpha-beta-depleted transplantation in children. TCRdb re-called the PCR reads with MiXCR, one entry per CDR3 protein. In the table there are some 240,000 distinct CDR3 sequences, over 9.5% of which are singletons. This specimen consisted of PBMCs from the stem cell graft donor, obtained from the stem cell graft. Receptors originate from a human donor who donated a stem cell graft to a child with SCID. Both conserved end residues are part of each CDR3. A clone size is listed for some rows: how often the clone was seen (once, few, many), or a class if it is expanded.

v_call	clone_size	cdr3_length	j_call	cdr3_aa
TRBV5-1	many	15	TRBJ1-2	CASSLAGTGLYGYTF
TRBV6-1	NA	14	TRBJ2-1	CASSPETRPNEQFF
TRBV7-2	many	15	TRBJ2-7	CASSWRTSGAYEQYF
TRBV27	many	13	TRBJ2-7	CASSLRDRWEQYF
TRBV7-8	few	15	TRBJ2-3	CASSPVRGVADTQYF
TRBV20-1	many	13	TRBJ1-4	CSAMGQAREKLFF
TRBV27	many	15	TRBJ2-7	CASSAPGQSSYEQYF
TRBV7-9	many	11	TRBJ2-2	CASQGTGELFF
TRBV3-1	NA	17	TRBJ1-3	CASSRLGLGGSGNTIYF
TRBV18	NA	14	TRBJ1-5	CASSQGGDNQPQHF
TRBV11-2	NA	17	TRBJ2-7	CASSPGVSGGAEYEQYF
TRBV7-3	many	15	TRBJ2-2	CASSLNRGNTGELFF
TRBV6-5	many	12	TRBJ1-1	CATTNGNTEAFF
TRBV20-1	many	13	TRBJ1-2	CSARVARDYGYTF
TRBV6-2/TRBV6-3	many	14	TRBJ2-1	CASSYGGGAGEQFF
TRBV9	many	16	TRBJ2-3	CASSVANYGGTDTQYF
TRBV12-5	many	13	TRBJ1-4	CASAGQSNEKLFF
TRBV12-3/TRBV12-4	many	11	TRBJ1-1	CASSLVAEAFF
TRBV27	many	17	TRBJ2-3	CASSSRGARTVTDTQYF
TRBV4-3	many	17	TRBJ2-4	CASSPDLATGGWIIQYF
TRBV2	few	18	TRBJ2-5	CASSEVRVSSGGSETQYF
TRBV7-9	many	15	TRBJ1-3	CASSLAQSSGNTIYF
TRBV6-5	NA	14	TRBJ1-1	CASSYGGVGTEAFF